The sequence of this T cell receptor beta chain was determined in a study of metastatic and nonmetastatic thyroid tumors (dated by TCRdb to 2018 to 2021). With respect to the entire study: For patients with malignant and with benign thyroid disease, the researchers compared repertoires between peripheral blood samples and tumor or nodule tissue samples.

Details on this clone: The specificity of this receptor is unknown. No base-level quality is on record; no much larger clone is a single base apart.

No patient had received any treatment before thyroid surgery. The study retrospectively analysed patient clinical samples collected from the early 2010s to the late 2010s using T-cell receptor beta sequencing. What the authors observed across the whole study: TCR beta diversity was reported as significantly higher in malignant tumors than in benign nodules, in both blood and tumor samples.

Libraries were constructed by PCR. The run used an Illumina HiSeq 4000. High-throughput sequencing was used to profile the CDR3 region of the TCR beta-chain in every patient. The source study handled its data this way. CDR3 differences across clinicopathological groups were used to build a classifier for discriminating distant-metastatic papillary thyroid cancer patients. The Shannon index was used to assess repertoire diversity, and the Morisita-Horn index was used to assess tumor-blood repertoire similarity. In-frame beta chains were kept once TCRdb had trimmed the public reads at Q25 with fastp and called clones with MiXCR. These V and J calls derive from TCRdb rather than the authors' analysis. The sample data list 24,000 or so clones, and approximately 20% of these were observed just once. 6% to 9.5% of the sample belongs to the ten largest clones. The sequence derives from a female donor with papillary thyroid cancer or a benign thyroid nodule (not recorded which). Some clones in this sample may be carry-over from other donors' samples. Sequencing used blood.

The DNA reads TGTGCCAGCAGTTATACCGCGACAGCTTTTACAGATACGCAGTATTTT. Its protein is CASSYTATAFTDTQYF. In this chain, TRBV7-2 is recombined with TRBJ2-3; the D gene is perhaps TRBD1, from 5 matching bases. The V and J ends are trimmed by 6 bases and 3 bases, leaving 19 bases between them. CDR1 and CDR2 are read off the germline V gene as SGHTA and FQGNSA. There are 16 amino acids in the CDR3, from cysteine to phenylalanine inclusive. Only CDR3 DNA remains: 48 bases, in frame from the first base. Reference TRBV7-2 and TRBJ2-3 genes cover what lies past the CDR3, so the full variable domain is GAGVSQSPSNKVTEKGKDVELRCDPISGHTALYWYRQSLGQGLEFLIYFQGNSAPDKSGLPSDRFSAERTGGSVSTLTIQRTQQEDSAVYLCASSYTATAFTDTQYFGPGTRLTVL.